This T cell receptor (beta chain) was found in a study of blood T cells in healthy people across ages. Points from the study as a whole: Donors of long life had a larger count of naive CD4+ cells and greater diversity than aged donors.

The CDR3 totals 21 residues. V dropped 3 bases and J dropped 3; count of bases not matched to a gene: 18. CDR1 is MNHEY and CDR2 is SMNVEV in the germline V gene (reference sequence). Collection of about 9.4 milliliters of peripheral blood was performed for each donor. As to this clonotype: Its antigen is unidentified.

A sample-barcoded 5' primer and a J-beta primer mix were used in a second PCR of roughly 7 to 12 cycles. Tags on each cDNA molecule came from a template-switch adaptor with 12 random nucleotides. One entry per CDR3 protein results from TCRdb running MiXCR on the 5' RACE reads. Here the sample spans about 810,000 distinct CDR3 sequences, 36% being singletons. The sequencing input was blood. This chain uses TRBV27 with TRBJ2-1; 12 nucleotides line up with TRBD2. The sequence came from a man in his late teens or twenties in good health. CDR3 region: CASSFLKFHLSTSGGYNEQFF. DNA for the CDR3: TGTGCCAGCAGTTTCCTCAAGTTCCACCTCTCGACTAGCGGGGGCTACAATGAGCAGTTCTTC.